This is a list of T cell receptor beta chains from one sample in a study of blood T cell repertoires in COVID-19. Assay used: immunoSEQ multiplex PCR; TCRdb lists only in-frame clones, some missing. The data contain approximately 130,000 clones, approximately 83% of them singletons. Sequenced sample: peripheral blood. The receptors stem from a woman aged 45 to 65 who had recovered from COVID-19. The CDR3 runs from the conserved cysteine through the conserved F or W. The order of the fields is J gene, V gene, clone size, D gene, CDR3 protein, CDR3 DNA. A D gene is named only where the DNA matches it firmly. A clone size is listed for some rows: how often the clone was seen (once, few, many), or a class if it is expanded.

J: TRBJ1-4
V: TRBV7-3
size: .
D: .
CDR3: CASSPGVATNEKLFF
DNA: TGTGCCAGCAGCCCAGGGGTAGCAACTAATGAAAAACTGTTTTTT

J: TRBJ1-2
V: TRBV12-3/TRBV12-4
size: .
D: .
CDR3: CASSLTGTGGYTF
DNA: TGTGCCAGCAGCTTGACAGGCACCGGCGGCTACACCTTC

J: TRBJ2-7
V: TRBV4-2
size: .
D: TRBD1
CDR3: CASSQGQDRGDEQYF
DNA: TGTGCCAGCAGCCAAGGGCAGGACAGGGGGGACGAGCAGTACTTC

J: TRBJ2-1
V: TRBV7-9
size: .
D: .
CDR3: CASSSEATRTNEQFF
DNA: TGTGCCAGCAGCAGCGAGGCGACTCGTACTAATGAGCAGTTCTTC

J: TRBJ2-7
V: TRBV2
size: .
D: TRBD2
CDR3: CASGRVTYEQYF
DNA: TGTGCCAGCGGGAGGGTTACCTACGAGCAGTACTTC

J: TRBJ1-1
V: TRBV30
size: few
D: TRBD1
CDR3: CAWALEGTGSTEAFF
DNA: TGTGCCTGGGCTTTAGAGGGGACAGGGTCGACTGAAGCTTTCTTT

J: TRBJ2-1
V: TRBV18
size: .
D: .
CDR3: CASSPRNEQFF
DNA: TGTGCCAGCTCACCTCGCAATGAGCAGTTCTTC

J: TRBJ1-2
V: TRBV7-9
size: .
D: .
CDR3: CASSRYSQQGRDYGYTF
DNA: TGTGCCAGCAGCCGGTACTCTCAACAGGGACGGGACTATGGCTACACCTTC

J: TRBJ1-1
V: TRBV7-9
size: .
D: .
CDR3: CASSLEAGGLLGTEAFF
DNA: TGTGCCAGCAGCTTAGAGGCTGGGGGCCTCTTAGGCACTGAAGCTTTCTTT

J: TRBJ2-3
V: TRBV5-5
size: .
D: .
CDR3: CASSLGGERTDTQYF
DNA: TGTGCCAGCAGCTTAGGGGGGGAGAGGACAGATACGCAGTATTTT

J: TRBJ2-5
V: TRBV7-9
size: .
D: TRBD1
CDR3: CASSLNTGGQETQYF
DNA: TGTGCCAGCAGCCTCAACACAGGGGGCCAAGAGACCCAGTACTTC

J: TRBJ2-7
V: TRBV5-1
size: .
D: TRBD1
CDR3: CASSVGQGYYEQYF
DNA: TGCGCCAGCAGCGTGGGACAGGGGTATTACGAGCAGTACTTC

J: TRBJ2-3
V: TRBV12-5
size: .
D: .
CDR3: CASGLVQDGETITDTQYF
DNA: TGTGCTAGTGGTTTGGTACAGGATGGAGAAACAATCACAGATACGCAGTATTTT

J: TRBJ1-1
V: TRBV6-6
size: .
D: .
CDR3: CASSSSRRGIRTAFF
DNA: TGTGCCAGCAGTTCCTCTAGGCGAGGGATAAGGACCGCTTTCTTT

J: TRBJ2-2
V: TRBV6-2/TRBV6-3
size: .
D: TRBD2
CDR3: CASSYSRGSGRPSNTGELFF
DNA: TGTGCCAGCAGTTACTCACGGGGTAGCGGGAGACCCTCGAACACCGGGGAGCTGTTTTTT

J: TRBJ2-7
V: TRBV4-3
size: .
D: .
CDR3: CASSQENTGTYEQYF
DNA: TGCGCCAGCAGCCAAGAGAATACAGGTACCTACGAGCAGTACTTC

J: TRBJ2-1
V: TRBV13
size: .
D: TRBD2
CDR3: CASSLRTSGNNEQFF
DNA: TGTGCCAGCAGCTTAAGGACTAGCGGCAACAATGAGCAGTTCTTC

J: TRBJ1-1
V: TRBV29-1
size: .
D: .
CDR3: CSVATRLRVNTEAFF
DNA: TGCAGCGTAGCAACCAGGCTCCGTGTGAACACTGAAGCTTTCTTT

J: TRBJ2-3
V: TRBV7-3
size: .
D: TRBD2
CDR3: CASSPTSGGADTQYF
DNA: TGTGCCAGCAGCCCAACTAGCGGGGGGGCAGATACGCAGTATTTT

J: TRBJ2-5
V: TRBV19
size: .
D: .
CDR3: CASSNRASLRVGETQYF
DNA: TGTGCCAGTAGTAACAGGGCTAGCCTTCGGGTTGGGGAGACCCAGTACTTC

J: TRBJ1-1
V: TRBV11-3
size: .
D: .
CDR3: CASSLHDFSANTEAFF
DNA: TGTGCCAGCAGCCTCCACGACTTCTCCGCGAACACTGAAGCTTTCTTT

J: TRBJ2-7
V: TRBV18
size: .
D: TRBD1
CDR3: CASSPGTGGLYEQYF
DNA: TGTGCCAGCTCACCCGGGACAGGGGGTTTGTACGAGCAGTACTTC